Presented here are 2 T cell receptor beta chains from one specimen sequenced in a study. TCRdb re-called the 5' RACE reads through MiXCR, storing one row per CDR3 protein. The table includes approximately 12,000 distinct CDR3 sequences, 40% to 55% detected once. Sequencing was carried out using tumor-infiltrating naive CD4+ T cells sorted from the breast tumor. Sample subset: naive CD4+ T cells, CD4+CD45RA+CD25-. The source of these receptors is a female donor with breast cancer.

The chain employs TRBV3-1 and TRBJ2-5; possibly TRBD2 for D (6 bases). V dropped 1 base and J dropped 2 bases, with 14 bases sitting between them. The CDR3 has 16 amino acids. CDR1 and CDR2 from the germline V gene are LGHDT and YNNKEL (reference sequence). Here the CDR3 reads CASSQVRGGWQETQYF. The CDR3 DNA sequence: TGTGCCAGCAGCCAAGTTCGTGGAGGGTGGCAAGAGACCCAGTACTTC.

Comment on this clonotype: This may come from a read error, since a much larger clone is one base off. The conserved final phenylalanine or tryptophan is absent from the CDR3, which likely points to a read error. The chain couples TRBV6-5 to TRBJ1-1; 7 bases align to TRBD1. This CDR3 has 12 residues. V gave up 6 bases and J gave up 7 bases; unmatched junction bases: 5. CDR1 and CDR2 from the germline V gene are MNHEY and SVGAGI. The CDR3 spells CASSSNRGEAFS. The CDR3, as DNA: TGTGCCAGCAGCTCAAACAGGGGTGAAGCTTTCTCT.